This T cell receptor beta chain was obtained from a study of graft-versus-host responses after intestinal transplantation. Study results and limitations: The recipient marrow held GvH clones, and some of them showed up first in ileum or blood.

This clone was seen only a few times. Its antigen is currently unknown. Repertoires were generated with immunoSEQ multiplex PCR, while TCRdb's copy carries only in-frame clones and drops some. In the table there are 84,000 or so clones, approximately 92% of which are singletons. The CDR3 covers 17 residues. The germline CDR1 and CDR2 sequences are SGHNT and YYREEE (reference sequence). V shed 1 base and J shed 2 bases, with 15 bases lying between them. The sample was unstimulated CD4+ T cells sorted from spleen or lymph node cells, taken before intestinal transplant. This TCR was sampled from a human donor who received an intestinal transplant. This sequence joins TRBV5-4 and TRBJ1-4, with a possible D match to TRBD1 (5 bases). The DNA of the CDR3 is TGTGCCAGCAGCTTGACCGGGGCTACGCGGACTAATGAAAAACTGTTTTTT. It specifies CASSLTGATRTNEKLFF.